This T cell receptor beta chain is from a study of blood T cell repertoires in COVID-19. All enrollees were roughly 18 to 95 years old and from 20 to 30 US areas. This clone has a count of ten or more. Profiling relied on immunoSEQ multiplex PCR, and the TCRdb table lists in-frame clones only, not all of them. In the table there are about 220,000 clones, 75% to 90% of which are singletons. V was trimmed by 6 bases and J by 2 bases, leaving 16 bases between them. Germline loops: CDR1 SNHLY, CDR2 FYNNEI. CDR3 size: 15 residues. This chain uses TRBV2 with TRBJ1-2; possibly TRBD1 for D (5 bases). The source is a middle-aged woman with acute COVID-19. The sequencing sample was made of PBMCs or T cells enriched from blood (not recorded which). In DNA, the CDR3 is TGTGCCAGCAGCCAGAGGGACTTGCGAAACTATGGCTACACCTTC. Its translation is CASSQRDLRNYGYTF.